This T cell receptor (beta chain) was recovered during a study of beta chain features in type 1 diabetes. General observations from the study: Among patients, naive, central memory and Treg TCRB repertoires appeared more similar than among healthy donors. Reduced insertions and increased deletions marked VDJ junctions in type 1 diabetes patients. A moderate, significant TCRB CDR3 shortening appeared in type 1 diabetes across four CD4+ subsets.

This clone turned up a few times. Antigen specificity is unknown. Every bit of the isolated RNA underwent reverse transcription, so sequencing read expressed TCRB transcripts. Assay used: immunoSEQ multiplex PCR; TCRdb lists only in-frame clones, some missing. The top ten hold under 0.55% of the sample, which has around 180,000 clones, roughly 8% seen once. Between the trimmed V and J ends, which lost 2 bases and 5 bases, there was a span of 11 bases. CDR1 is SGDLS and CDR2 is YYNGEE in the germline V gene. CDR3 length: 13 amino acids. Sort purity for all populations was recorded as exceeding 98%. Sequenced input: central memory CD4+ T cells from blood. The clonotype originates from a man aged 18 to 30 with type 1 diabetes. The chain is built from TRBV9 and TRBJ2-7; D might be TRBD2 (7 bases). Here the CDR3 reads CASSVQGRDEQYF. The DNA of the CDR3 is TGTGCCAGCAGCGTTCAGGGGAGGGACGAGCAGTACTTC.